Sequencing of this T cell receptor (beta chain) was carried out in a study of beta chain features in type 1 diabetes. Study-wide findings and caveats: The study found moderately but significantly shorter TCRB CDR3s in all four CD4+ subsets of Type 1 diabetes patients.

The V gene's germline CDR1 is MGHDK and CDR2 SYGVNS. The CDR3 runs 12 residues. Trimming pared 3 bases from V and 5 bases from J, leaving 7 bases between. The isolated RNA, all of it, was reverse transcribed, so expressed TCRB transcripts were what got sequenced. Clones were read by immunoSEQ multiplex PCR, and TCRdb kept only the in-frame ones, dropping some. The table records some 270,000 clones, roughly 14% of them present only once. Concerning this clone itself: Its specificity is unknown.

Material for sequencing was naive CD4+ T cells from blood. This chain uses TRBV25-1 with TRBJ2-5; D unclear. This TCR derives from a woman between 35 and 50 years old in good health. The CDR3: CASSEEWETQYF. For the CDR3, the DNA is TGTGCCAGCAGTGAGGAGTGGGAGACCCAGTACTTC.